This note documents a single T cell receptor beta chain sequence. This receptor's antigen is unknown. No base quality information exists; no much larger clone differs at one position. In the prospective study, participants were roughly 18 to 89 years old, resided in 24 geographic areas of the United States, and were enrolled through a virtual design. To assign participants to cohorts, the prospective study relied on clinical history that participants themselves reported in a screening survey and a study questionnaire. Recovered participants in ImmuneRACE Cohort 3 were defined as having two consecutive negative NP/OP PCR tests, clearance from a healthcare professional, or resolution of symptoms. In the prospective study, whole blood, serum and a nasopharyngeal or oropharyngeal swab were collected from each participant by mobile phlebotomists. Over a roughly 2-month period, participants in the prospective study had the option of providing additional blood draws and questionnaires. Before DNA extraction, prospective study blood samples were shipped either frozen or at room temperature.

The immunoSEQ Assay, a bias-controlled multiplex PCR, was used to amplify TCRbeta CDR3 regions from genomic DNA. In the original analysis: Within the assay, amplification of reference gene primers was used to estimate how many nucleated cells each sample contained. Sequence reads were collapsed and filtered to measure the absolute abundance of every unique TCRbeta CDR3 rearrangement. For each sample, productive Simpson clonality was calculated as the square root of Simpson's diversity index over productive rearrangements. TCRdb obtained this table from immuneACCESS and retained in-frame rearrangements with V and J assigned. These tables miss some clones; where compared with another copy, unresolved V genes account for less than half of the shortfall, and the remainder is unexplained. D and trimming were read from the DNA, whereas the V and J calls and clone size are those reported in that table. Counted in this sample were 300,000 to 350,000 clones; about 88% of them appeared once. The ten largest clonotypes hold approximately 0.99% of the sample.

Trimming removed 0 bases from V and 0 bases from J; the gene matches leave 6 bases unexplained. From the germline V gene (reference sequence), CDR1 is SGHNT and CDR2 is YYREEE. From the cysteine through the phenylalanine, the CDR3 covers 18 amino acids. Just the 54-base CDR3 DNA is kept, in frame starting at base 1. This sample is drawn from a study of blood T cell repertoires in COVID-19 (dated by TCRdb to 2019 to 2021). At the level of the whole study: The collaborator samples originated in the United States, Italy and Spain and spanned the acute and convalescent phases of COVID-19. The repertoires were made available in a free public database intended to serve as a resource for research on the immune response to SARS-CoV-2. Where available, HLA class I and class II types were obtained from metadata supplied by the sample provider rather than from assay-based typing. A de-identified subject ID, COVID-19 status, age in years and sex were almost always included in the sample metadata. The prospective study material was composed of cDNA or gDNA derived from T cells, B-cell-depleted T cells, or PBMCs. The dataset comprised deeply sampled blood TCRbeta repertoires from subjects exposed to, actively infected with, or recovered from COVID-19. The samples were drawn from the first 160 participants of the ongoing ImmuneRACE study and from 950 to 1,500 subjects provided by 6 global collaborators.

The investigation overall reported the following: The quantity of clinical and demographic metadata differed by source and by participant and was supplied without curation.

This receptor chain uses TRBV5-4 and TRBJ2-6; the central 7 bases match TRBD2. The sample consisted of PBMCs or T cells enriched from blood (not recorded which). The clonotype comes from a woman younger than 45 who had recovered from COVID-19. The DNA sequence is given as TGTGCCAGCAGCTTGGACGGGGGAGGGGTCTCTGGGGCCAACGTCCTGACTTTC. It codes for CASSLDGGGVSGANVLTF.